One and the same sample provided the 5 T cell receptor beta chains below, sequenced in a study of CD8+ T cells in alopecia areata. Sequencing relied on a cDNA template that was reverse transcribed from extracted RNA. Only in-frame clones appear in the TCRdb table, and some are missing; sequencing was by immunoSEQ multiplex PCR. The sample contains fewer than 2,000 clones, none of them singletons. The source material was skin. Source of these receptors: a C3H/HeJ mouse with alopecia areata. The MHC haplotype recorded for the strain is H2-k.

A few counts support this clone. Genes and germline are mouse. The read gets to within 4 residues of the CDR3 end, and the germline J gene fills in the rest. This chain uses TRBV13-2 with TRBJ2-7; TRBD2 matches at 8 bases. This CDR3 has 14 amino acids. Germline V gene sequence: CDR1 NNHNN, CDR2 SYGAGS (reference sequence). CDR3: CASGDLGGGDEQYF. CDR3 DNA, as far as it was read: TGTGCCAGCGGTGATCTGGGGGGCGGGGAT.

Concerning this clone itself: Each gene name is a mouse one. The observed sequence ends 4 residues before the CDR3 terminus, with the missing tail filled in from the germline J gene. V and J are TRBV12-2 and TRBJ2-7, with no clear D. Germline CDR1 and CDR2: SGHLS and HYDKME. The V end lost 0 bases, the J end lost 1 base, and 9 bases lay between the germline ends. The CDR3 spans 14 residues. The CDR3 sequence is CASSLTDGSYEQYF. CDR3 DNA (partial): TGTGCCAGCTCTCTCACAGACGGGTCCTAT.

About this clone itself: Gene names denote mouse genes. The CDR3 goes on 4 residues after the read ends, and that part is filled in from the germline J gene. The chain links TRBV13-1 to TRBJ2-1, with D maybe TRBD1 (6 bases). Germline CDR1 is NSHNY and CDR2 is SYGAGN. The CDR3 totals 14 residues. The CDR3 spells CASSDNQGWAEQFF. The part of the CDR3 DNA that was read is TGTGCCAGCAGTGATAATCAGGGGTGGGCT.

Many counts were recorded for this clone. Here the gene names and germline are mouse. The read halts 3 residues ahead of the CDR3 end, with the missing end drawn from the germline J gene. The gene calls are TRBV13-2 and TRBJ1-6, with 9 bases identical to TRBD1. TRBJ1-6 is marked as an open reading frame, function uncertain. The junction had 4 bases not matched to a gene; V was cut back by 0 bases and J by 3 bases. This CDR3 is built from 17 residues. Germline V gene data show CDR1 as NNHNN and CDR2 as SYGAGS (reference sequence). CDR3 region: CASGDARTGVYNSPLYF. The part of the CDR3 DNA that was read is TGTGCCAGCGGTGATGCGAGGACAGGGGTCTATAATTCGCCC.

As for this clone: Gene names follow the mouse nomenclature. The CDR3 end falls 4 residues outside the read, so it is completed with the germline J gene. The V and J genes are TRBV31 and TRBJ2-7; TRBD2 aligns across 9 bases. The CDR3 is 13 residues long. Germline loops: CDR1 GKSSPN, CDR2 SITVG. CDR3 sequence: CAWSLRTGDEQYF. The covered CDR3 bases are TGTGCCTGGAGTCTCCGGACTGGGGAT. The whole variable domain, filled in from reference TRBV31 and TRBJ2-7, reads AQTIHQWPVAEIKAVGSPLSLGCTIKGKSSPNLYWYWQATGGTLQQLFYSITVGQVESVVQLNLSASRPKDDQFILSTEKLLLSHSGFYLCAWSLRTGDEQYFGPGTRLTVL.